The 13 T cell receptor beta chains below all came from one sample that was sequenced in a study of response to subunit inactivated influenza vaccine. In TCRdb, the RT-PCR reads were re-called with MiXCR into one record per CDR3 protein. Counted here are 400,000 to 550,000 distinct CDR3 sequences, over 25% occurring once; the ten biggest clones make up about 1.9%. Sequenced here: CD4+ T cells sorted from PBMCs, sampled about 5 days after vaccination. These receptor sequences come from a man aged 45-65 years who received an inactivated influenza vaccine.

This clonotype has only a few counts. The rearrangement uses TRBV18 and TRBJ1-2, with 7 bases aligning to TRBD1. The CDR3 is 15 amino acids. V was clipped by 2 bases and J by 8 bases; unmatched bases: 11. CDR1 and CDR2 (germline): KGHSH, LQKENI. This CDR3 is CASSPDRQGPYGYTF. Here the CDR3 DNA reads TGTGCCAGCTCACCAGACCGACAGGGTCCCTACGGCTACACCTTC.

This chain uses TRBV10-3 with TRBJ2-4; TRBD1 matches at 7 bases. CDR1 is ENHRY and CDR2 is SYGVKD in the germline V gene. This CDR3 region has 13 residues. Losses at the gene ends were 3 bases for V and 9 bases for J; bases not matched to a gene: 5. The CDR3 DNA is TGTGCCATCAGTGACTCGGGACAGTCCATTCAGTACTTC. Amino acids: CAISDSGQSIQYF.

V usage is TRBV23-1 and J usage is TRBJ2-2; TRBD1 agrees at 8 bases. TRBV23-1 falls under the ORF class, with uncertain function. V was clipped by 0 bases and J by 3 bases; unmatched bases: 9. The length of the CDR3 is 18 residues. The CDR3, as DNA: TGCGCCAGCAGTCAATCGGGCAGGGGGCCCGTGGACACCGGGGAGCTGTTTTTT. Translation: CASSQSGRGPVDTGELFF.

The rearrangement uses TRBV20-1 and TRBJ1-1; D is undetermined. The CDR3 is made up of 15 amino acids. CDR1 DFQATT and CDR2 SNEGSKA come from the germline V gene (reference sequence). The V end was cut by 1 base, the J end by 0 bases, with 12 bases between. CDR3 bases: TGCAGTGCTAGAGGGTCCGGCGGATTGAACACTGAAGCTTTCTTT. It encodes CSARGSGGLNTEAFF.

The genes are TRBV10-3 and TRBJ2-7; 10 bases align to TRBD1. This CDR3 has 17 residues. The germline V gene encodes CDR1 ENHRY and CDR2 SYGVKD. Losses at the gene ends were 7 bases for V and 3 bases for J; bases not matched to a gene: 15. The CDR3 region is CAIIRSYMRDRGYEQYF. CDR3 nucleotides: TGTGCCATCATCCGGTCGTATATGCGGGACAGGGGCTACGAGCAGTACTTC.

This clonotype was found a few times. The chain carries TRBV4-1 and TRBJ2-7; D is ambiguous. Germline V CDR1 and CDR2: MGHRA, YSYEKL. V lost 2 bases, J lost 12 bases, and 17 bases lay in between. This CDR3 spans 13 amino acids. The CDR3 is CASSQTRAAARYF. In DNA, the CDR3 is TGCGCCAGCAGCCAAACAAGAGCAGCCGCTCGGTACTTC.

The J gene is TRBJ2-1, the V gene TRBV7-2; D might be TRBD1 or TRBD2, each matching 5 bases. The CDR3 runs to 15 residues. Trimming stripped 4 bases from V and 4 bases from J, with 14 bases between. Germline CDR1 SGHTA, CDR2 FQGNSA. CDR3 sequence: CASSSTGTDYNEQFF. In DNA, the CDR3 is TGTGCCAGCAGCTCCACCGGGACCGATTACAATGAGCAGTTCTTC.

This clonotype was seen a handful of times. This chain links TRBV12-3 or TRBV12-4 with TRBJ2-2; no definite D call. V lost 2 bases and J 8 bases, leaving 12 bases between the germline ends. This CDR3 has 14 amino acids. This CDR3 is CASSLSALGGELFF. The CDR3 DNA reads as TGTGCCAGCAGTTTATCGGCCCTTGGAGGGGAGCTGTTTTTT.

This clonotype was observed a few times. This chain uses TRBV7-2 with TRBJ2-1; D tentatively fits TRBD1 or TRBD2 (5 bases each). Germline-derived CDR1 and CDR2 are SGHTA and FQGNSA. The CDR3 contains 15 residues. V dropped 4 bases and J dropped 0 bases, with 10 bases sitting between them. The CDR3 region has the DNA TGTGCCAGCAGCTGGGACGCGAGCTCCTACAATGAGCAGTTCTTC. Protein: CASSWDASSYNEQFF.

V gene TRBV11-2 combines with J gene TRBJ2-2, with 7 bases fitting TRBD1. Looked up from germline, CDR1 is SGHAT and CDR2 is FQNNGV. This CDR3 is built from 17 residues. After removal of 3 bases from V and 9 bases from J, the junction contained 16 bases not matched to a gene. CDR3 coding DNA: TGTGCCAGCAGCTTGTACCGGGACAGCCAAATTGGGCGGGAGCTGTTTTTT. It yields the protein CASSLYRDSQIGRELFF.

The chain uses TRBV7-3 and TRBJ2-6; weak D call: TRBD1 (6 bases). Germline-derived CDR1 and CDR2 are SGHTA and FQGTGA. Trimming pared 0 bases from V and 0 bases from J, leaving 9 bases between. The CDR3 is 17 residues long. CDR3 DNA: TGTGCCAGCAGCTTAACGGGGGCGGGCTCTGGGGCCAACGTCCTGACTTTC. This gives the protein CASSLTGAGSGANVLTF.

This sequence joins TRBV20-1 and TRBJ1-5; TRBD1 might be the D (5 bases). The CDR3 covers 14 residues. The ends were cut back, 0 bases at V and 4 bases at J, with 10 bases in the middle. Germline CDR1 and CDR2: DFQATT and SNEGSKA (reference sequence). CDR3 bases: TGCAGTGCTAGAGATCGGGCAGGGAATCAGCCCCAGCATTTT. Its protein product is CSARDRAGNQPQHF.

This clonotype was recorded many times. CDR3 sequence reads: CASSFVLAVDTQYF. The CDR3 DNA reads TGTGCCAGCAGTTTCGTCCTAGCTGTGGATACGCAGTATTTT. The rearrangement uses TRBV12-3 or TRBV12-4 and TRBJ2-3; D may be TRBD2 (5 bases). The CDR3 is made up of 14 amino acids. Between the trimmed V and J ends, which lost 3 bases and 6 bases, there was a span of 13 bases.